The present T cell receptor beta chain was sequenced within a study of early T cells in non-severe SARS-CoV-2 infection. This CDR3 contains 14 residues. Germline values: CDR1 LNHNV, CDR2 YYDKDF (reference sequence). Trimming cost V 4 bases and J 0 bases, with 10 bases left between them. This clonotype was recorded a few times. Using its own MiXCR run on the 5' RACE reads, TCRdb lists one record per CDR3 protein. The sample comprises 55,000 to 65,000 distinct CDR3 sequences, approximately 12% of which are singletons, and less than 4.5% rests with the top ten. The TCR was taken from an adult who was a healthcare worker with PCR-confirmed SARS-CoV-2 infection or an uninfected control (not recorded which). V and J are TRBV15 and TRBJ2-7; D is unresolved. The sequencing sample was made of whole blood. The CDR3: CATSNRPGSYEQYF. The CDR3 region has the DNA TGTGCCACCAGCAACAGACCCGGCTCCTACGAGCAGTACTTC.